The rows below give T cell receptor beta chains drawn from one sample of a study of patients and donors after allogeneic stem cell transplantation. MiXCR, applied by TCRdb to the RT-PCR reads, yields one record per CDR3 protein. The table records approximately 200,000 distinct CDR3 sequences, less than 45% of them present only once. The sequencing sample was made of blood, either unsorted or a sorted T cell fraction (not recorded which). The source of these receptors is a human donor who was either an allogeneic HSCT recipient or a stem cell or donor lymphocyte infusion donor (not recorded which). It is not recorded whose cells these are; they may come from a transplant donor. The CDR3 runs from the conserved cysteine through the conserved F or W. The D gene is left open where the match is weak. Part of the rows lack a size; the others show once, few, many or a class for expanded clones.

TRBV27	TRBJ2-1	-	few	CASSLTSSYNEQFF	TGTGCCAGCAGTCTGACAAGCTCCTACAATGAGCAGTTCTTC
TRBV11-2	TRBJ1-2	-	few	CASSLGSGGYTF	TGTGCCAGCAGCTTAGGGAGTGGGGGCTACACCTTC
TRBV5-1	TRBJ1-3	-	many	CASSLAELLSGNTIYF	TGCGCCAGCAGCTTGGCCGAGCTGTTGTCTGGAAACACCATATATTTT
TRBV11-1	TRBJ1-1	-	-	CASSQRLGHSLEAFF	TGTGCCAGCAGCCAGAGACTCGGACACAGCCTTGAAGCTTTCTTT
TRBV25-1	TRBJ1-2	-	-	CASSPRSTGYYGYTF	TGTGCCAGCAGTCCCCGATCCACAGGGTACTATGGCTACACCTTC
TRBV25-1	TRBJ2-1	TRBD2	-	CASSELPAGGPMFF	TGTGCCAGCAGCGAACTCCCCGCGGGAGGGCCGATGTTCTTC
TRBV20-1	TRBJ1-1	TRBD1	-	CSATGQITNTEAFF	TGCAGTGCTACGGGACAGATTACGAACACTGAAGCTTTCTTT
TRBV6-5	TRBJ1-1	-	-	CASNFAEGTTEAFF	TGTGCCAGCAACTTCGCCGAGGGGACCACTGAAGCTTTCTTT
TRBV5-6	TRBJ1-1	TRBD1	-	CASSLGRGRGLEAFF	TGTGCCAGCAGCTTGGGACGCGGCAGGGGGCTTGAAGCTTTCTTT
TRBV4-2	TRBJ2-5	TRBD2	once	CASSLGLAKEEETQYF	TGTGCCAGCAGCCTCGGACTAGCGAAGGAGGAAGAGACCCAGTACTTC
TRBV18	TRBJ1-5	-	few	CASSPQGGRDQPQHF	TGTGCCAGCTCACCACAGGGGGGGCGCGATCAGCCCCAGCATTTT
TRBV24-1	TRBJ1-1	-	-	CATRLGGNPEAFF	TGTGCCACCAGACTAGGGGGTAACCCTGAAGCTTTCTTT
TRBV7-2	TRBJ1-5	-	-	CASSPENMTAYSNQPQHF	TGTGCCAGCAGCCCGGAGAACATGACAGCTTATAGCAATCAGCCCCAGCATTTT
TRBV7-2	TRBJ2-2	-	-	CASSVLGELFF	TGTGCCAGCAGCGTCCTGGGGGAGCTGTTTTTT
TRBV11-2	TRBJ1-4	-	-	CASRGASEKLFF	TGTGCCAGCAGAGGCGCGAGTGAAAAACTGTTTTTT
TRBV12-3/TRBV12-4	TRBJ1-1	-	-	CASSPFGQIRVPDEAFF	TGTGCCAGCAGTCCCTTTGGGCAGATTCGGGTCCCTGATGAAGCTTTCTTT
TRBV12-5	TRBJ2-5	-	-	CASGLTPETQYF	TGTGCTAGTGGTCTGACACCCGAGACCCAGTACTTC
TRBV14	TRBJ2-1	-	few	CASSPYLYNEQFF	TGTGCCAGCAGCCCGTACCTTTACAATGAGCAGTTCTTC
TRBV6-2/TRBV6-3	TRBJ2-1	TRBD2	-	CASSYLLAEYNEQFF	TGTGCCAGCAGTTACCTTCTAGCGGAATACAATGAGCAGTTCTTC
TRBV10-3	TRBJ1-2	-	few	CATSLGPGDGYTF	TGTGCCACGAGTTTGGGGCCGGGGGATGGCTACACCTTC
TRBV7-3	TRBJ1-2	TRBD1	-	CASSLNPRQGAVHYGYTF	TGTGCCAGCAGCTTAAACCCCCGGCAGGGGGCTGTTCACTATGGCTACACCTTC
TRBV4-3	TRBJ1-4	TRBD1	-	CASSHGTANEKLFF	TGCGCCAGCAGCCACGGGACAGCAAATGAAAAACTGTTTTTT
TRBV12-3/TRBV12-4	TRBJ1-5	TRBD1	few	CASSPDREEGQPQHF	TGTGCCAGCAGTCCGGACAGGGAGGAAGGTCAGCCCCAGCATTTT
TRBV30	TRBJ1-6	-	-	CAWSVPGSLNSPLHF	TGTGCCTGGAGTGTACCTGGTTCGCTTAATTCACCCCTCCACTTT
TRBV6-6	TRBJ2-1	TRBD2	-	CASGGTSGDNEQFF	TGTGCCAGCGGGGGGACTAGCGGGGACAATGAGCAGTTCTTC
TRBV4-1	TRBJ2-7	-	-	CASSRAPYFSRYEQYF	TGCGCCAGCAGCCGGGCCCCTTACTTCTCACGCTACGAGCAGTACTTC
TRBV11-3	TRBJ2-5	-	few	CASSGNGPQYF	TGTGCCAGCAGCGGGAATGGACCCCAGTACTTC
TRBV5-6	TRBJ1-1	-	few	CASSLGVGDTEAFF	TGTGCCAGCAGCTTGGGGGTGGGAGACACTGAAGCTTTCTTT
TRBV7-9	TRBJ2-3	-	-	CASSLISETLADTQYF	TGTGCCAGCAGCCTCATTTCAGAGACCCTGGCCGATACGCAGTATTTT
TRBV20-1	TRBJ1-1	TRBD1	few	CSARDRTNTEAFF	TGCAGTGCAAGGGACAGGACAAACACTGAAGCTTTCTTT